These 21 T cell receptor beta chains were sequenced from one sample in a study of blood T cell repertoires in COVID-19. TCRdb's table, derived via immunoSEQ multiplex PCR, lists solely in-frame clones and lacks some. The data contain around 67,000 clones, about 89% of them singletons. The source material was peripheral blood. The receptors stem from a man aged 45-60 years with active COVID-19.

The rearrangement uses TRBV19 and TRBJ1-1; D perhaps matches TRBD1 (6 bases). Trimming removed 3 bases at V and 6 bases at J, with 14 bases between. The germline V gene encodes CDR1 LNHDA and CDR2 SQIVND (reference sequence). The CDR3 runs to 14 residues. The CDR3 coding sequence is TGTGCCAGTAGTATCGGGACAACGATCGCTGAAGCTTTCTTT. Protein: CASSIGTTIAEAFF.

The chain recombines TRBV5-3 with TRBJ2-1; the match to TRBD2 covers 8 bases. TRBV5-3 is an ORF, with its function uncertain. V was clipped by 0 bases and J by 1 base; unmatched bases: 3. The CDR3 consists of 16 residues. The CDR3 spells CARSLAPGGSYNEQFF. The CDR3 nucleotides read TGTGCCAGAAGCTTGGCTCCGGGGGGGTCCTACAATGAGCAGTTCTTC.

The J gene is TRBJ2-5, the V gene TRBV9, with 7 bases identical to TRBD1. The germline gives CDR1 SGDLS, CDR2 YYNGEE. The CDR3 length is 14 residues. With 4 bases clipped from V and 4 bases from J, the junction kept 7 bases outside the gene matches. CDR3 residues: CASSRTGDRETQYF. For the CDR3, the DNA is TGTGCCAGCAGCCGAACAGGGGACCGAGAGACCCAGTACTTC.

The J gene is TRBJ1-1, the V gene TRBV24-1; tentative D call: TRBD1 (6 bases). The CDR3 is 14 residues long. The V end was cut by 5 bases, the J end by 1 base, with 10 bases between. CDR1 and CDR2 from the germline V gene are KGHDR and SFDVKD. The CDR3 is CATSGTGQNTEAFF. The CDR3 region has the DNA TGTGCCACCAGTGGAACAGGGCAGAACACTGAAGCTTTCTTT.

CDR3 DNA: TGTGCCATCAGTGATGGACAGGGGAGAAACAATGAGCAGTTCTTC. Its translation is CAISDGQGRNNEQFF. The rearrangement joins TRBV10-3 to TRBJ2-1; 9 bases map to TRBD1. From germline, CDR1 is ENHRY and CDR2 SYGVKD. The CDR3 spans 15 residues. Trimming at V came to 3 bases and at J to 5 bases, leaving 5 bases not matched to a gene.

The rearrangement joins TRBV28 to TRBJ1-5; D is perhaps TRBD1 (6 bases). V was clipped by 3 bases and J by 10 bases, with 10 bases between them. The CDR3 runs to 12 residues. CDR1 is MDHEN and CDR2 is SYDVKM in the germline V gene. The CDR3 DNA is TGTGCCAGCAGTTTTGTACAGGGCCCCCAGCATTTT. It encodes CASSFVQGPQHF.

This clone was picked up one time. The rearrangement links TRBV7-2 to TRBJ1-3, with D unresolved. The CDR3 consists of 16 residues. Germline loops: CDR1 SGHTA, CDR2 FQGNSA. Trimming took off 5 bases at V and 1 base at J, with 15 bases between the two ends. The CDR3 region is CASSPHRHVSGNTIYF. The CDR3 DNA is TGTGCCAGCAGCCCACATCGTCACGTTTCTGGAAACACCATATATTTT.

This clone was picked up one time. The V gene is TRBV27, the J gene TRBJ1-5; a weak D match, TRBD1 (6 bases). The CDR3 length is 16 residues. Between the trimmed V and J ends, which lost 6 bases and 1 base, there was a span of 16 bases. Germline CDR1 MNHEY, CDR2 SMNVEV (reference sequence). This chain's CDR3 is CASRPHGGSSNQPQHF. Here the CDR3 DNA reads TGTGCCAGCAGGCCCCATGGGGGCAGCAGCAATCAGCCCCAGCATTTT.

The gene calls are TRBV7-9 and TRBJ2-3; D call uncertain. Trimming cost V 3 bases and J 0 bases, with 7 bases left between them. Germline V CDR1 and CDR2: SEHNR, FQNEAQ (reference sequence). The CDR3 loop spans 14 amino acids. The CDR3 nucleotides are TGTGCCAGCAGCTTCGCCGGGAGCACAGATACGCAGTATTTT. Translation: CASSFAGSTDTQYF.

The chain combines TRBV5-4 with TRBJ1-3; D unresolved. CDR1 is SGHNT, CDR2 YYREEE, per germline (reference sequence). Deletions cut 0 bases from V and 5 bases from J, with 12 bases between. This CDR3 is built from 15 residues. Here the CDR3 reads CASSLAADQRNTIYF. CDR3 bases: TGTGCCAGCAGCTTGGCGGCGGATCAACGAAACACCATATATTTT.

The V and J genes are TRBV18 and TRBJ2-7; TRBD2 matches at 13 bases. The CDR3 length is 16 residues. V shed 3 bases and J 5 bases; nucleotides not matched to a gene: 7. CDR1 is KGHSH, CDR2 LQKENI, per germline. The chain's CDR3 is CASSPGTSGILDEQYF. CDR3 DNA sequence: TGTGCCAGCTCACCGGGGACTAGCGGGATTTTGGACGAGCAGTACTTC.

This chain connects TRBV6-5 to TRBJ2-2, with 9 positions matching TRBD1. This CDR3 is built from 15 residues. Germline assignment: CDR1 MNHEY and CDR2 SVGAGI. Germline trimming cut 5 bases from V and 4 bases from J; bases unmatched to any gene: 5. CDR3 DNA sequence: TGTGCCAGCAGTCCGGACAGGGGCCGCACCGGGGAGCTGTTTTTT. Protein sequence: CASSPDRGRTGELFF.

J is TRBJ1-1 and V is TRBV6-1, with 9 bases identical to TRBD1. The germline V gene has CDR1 MNHNS and CDR2 SASEGT. The CDR3 totals 17 residues. The trim removed 0 bases at V and 2 bases at J, leaving 7 bases unmatched. The CDR3 sequence is CASSEARDRVVNTEAFF. The CDR3 region has the DNA TGTGCCAGCAGTGAAGCCCGGGACAGGGTCGTAAACACTGAAGCTTTCTTT.

The CDR3 spells CAISDRGETEAFF. The CDR3 bases are TGTGCCATCAGTGATCGGGGGGAAACTGAAGCTTTCTTT. The chain couples TRBV10-3 to TRBJ1-1, with D perhaps TRBD1 (5 bases). Germline CDR1 is ENHRY and CDR2 is SYGVKD. The CDR3 contains 13 residues. V lost 3 bases to trimming and J lost 5 bases, with 10 bases between them.

This clone has just one count. The chain carries TRBV20-1 and TRBJ2-2; 8 bases map to TRBD1. The CDR3 has 14 residues. The germline gives CDR1 DFQATT, CDR2 SNEGSKA (reference sequence). V shed 6 bases, J shed 3 bases, and the junction held 6 bases outside the gene matches. The CDR3 DNA reads TGCAGTGCCAGTGGCAGGGGGCACACCGGGGAGCTGTTTTTT. Its protein is CSASGRGHTGELFF.

This chain uses TRBV6-5 with TRBJ2-3; TRBD2 aligns across 9 bases. Germline V CDR1 and CDR2: MNHEY, SVGAGI. The trim removed 0 bases at V and 5 bases at J, leaving 6 bases unmatched. The CDR3 length is 16 residues. This CDR3 is CASSYSSSGRIDTQYF. The CDR3 bases are TGTGCCAGCAGTTACTCGAGCAGCGGGAGGATAGATACGCAGTATTTT.

The chain links TRBV5-4 to TRBJ1-1; TRBD1 is a possible D gene (6 bases). The ends were cut back, 4 bases at V and 8 bases at J, with 15 bases in the middle. From germline, CDR1 is SGHNT and CDR2 YYREEE (reference sequence). The CDR3 extends over 13 amino acids. CDR3 bases: TGTGCCAGCAGCCTCGACAGGAGACGGGAAGCTTTCTTT. Translating it yields CASSLDRRREAFF.

V usage is TRBV5-5 and J usage is TRBJ1-3; D uncertain. Trimming took off 4 bases at V and 0 bases at J, with 14 bases between the two ends. The CDR3 is 16 residues long. Per germline, CDR1 SGHKS and CDR2 YYEKEE (reference sequence). CDR3 nucleotide sequence: TGTGCCAGCAGCGCTCAACAGTCCAGCTCTGGAAACACCATATATTTT. Its translation is CASSAQQSSSGNTIYF.

The V and J genes are TRBV7-9 and TRBJ2-3, with D perhaps TRBD2 (5 bases). Trimming took 2 bases from V and 6 from J, leaving 12 bases between them. The CDR3 totals 14 residues. Germline loops: CDR1 SEHNR, CDR2 FQNEAQ (reference sequence). The CDR3 coding sequence is TGTGCCAGCAGCTTATTGGAGGATTTGGATACGCAGTATTTT. It specifies CASSLLEDLDTQYF.

This chain joins TRBV19 and TRBJ1-2, with TRBD1 identical over 10 bases. CDR3 length equals 14 residues. Losses at the gene ends were 7 bases for V and 5 bases for J; bases not matched to a gene: 7. Germline CDR1 reads LNHDA; CDR2 reads SQIVND (reference sequence). The CDR3 protein is CASIKTGGLYGYTF. Here the CDR3 DNA reads TGTGCCAGTATCAAGACAGGGGGCTTATATGGCTACACCTTC.

The gene calls are TRBV24-1 and TRBJ1-1; 7 positions match TRBD1. The CDR3 contains 14 residues. CDR1 is KGHDR and CDR2 is SFDVKD in the germline V gene. Trimming at V came to 6 bases and at J to 1 base, leaving 4 bases not matched to a gene. The CDR3 loop is CATSTGTENTEAFF. CDR3 DNA: TGTGCCACCAGTACCGGGACAGAGAACACTGAAGCTTTCTTT.